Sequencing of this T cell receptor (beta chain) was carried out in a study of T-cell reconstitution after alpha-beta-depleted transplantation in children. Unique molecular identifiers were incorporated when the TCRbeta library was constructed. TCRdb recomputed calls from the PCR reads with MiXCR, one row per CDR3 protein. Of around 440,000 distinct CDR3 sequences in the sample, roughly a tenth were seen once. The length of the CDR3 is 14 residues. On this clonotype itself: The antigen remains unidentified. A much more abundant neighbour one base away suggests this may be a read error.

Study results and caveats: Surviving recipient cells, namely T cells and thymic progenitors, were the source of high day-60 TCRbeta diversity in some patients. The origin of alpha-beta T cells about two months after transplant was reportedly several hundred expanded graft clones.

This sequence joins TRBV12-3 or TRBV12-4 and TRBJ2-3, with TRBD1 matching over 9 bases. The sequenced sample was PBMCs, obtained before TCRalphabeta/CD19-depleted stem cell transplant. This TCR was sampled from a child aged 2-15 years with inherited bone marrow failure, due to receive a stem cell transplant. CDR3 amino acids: CASTQGARTETQYF. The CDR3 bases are TGTGCCAGTACACAGGGGGCAAGGACAGAAACGCAGTATTTT.